One T cell receptor beta chain is described in this entry. The data were obtained in a study of blood T cell repertoires in COVID-19. Study context: The United States, Italy and Spain were the sources of the acute and convalescent COVID-19 samples. The cDNA or gDNA used as material had been derived from T cells, B-cell-depleted T cells, or PBMCs.

Per the original methods: For nucleated cells, counts were estimated from reference gene primer amplification. Clones were sequenced by immunoSEQ multiplex PCR, and TCRdb holds only the in-frame ones, with some missing. The DNA was the basis for D and trimming; V, J and clone size are from that table. The table lists roughly 100,000 clones, around four fifths of them singletons. Germline-derived CDR1 and CDR2 are LNHDA and SQIVND (reference sequence). CDR3 size: 15 residues. With 6 bases clipped from V and 4 bases from J, the junction kept 8 bases outside the gene matches. The specimen sequenced was peripheral blood. The chain has TRBV19 and TRBJ1-5, with TRBD1 matching over 8 bases. This receptor was obtained from a woman between 70 and 85 years old with acute or convalescent COVID-19. CDR3: CASRVTTGGNQPQHF. CDR3 bases: TGTGCCAGTAGGGTCACTACAGGGGGGAATCAGCCCCAGCATTTT.